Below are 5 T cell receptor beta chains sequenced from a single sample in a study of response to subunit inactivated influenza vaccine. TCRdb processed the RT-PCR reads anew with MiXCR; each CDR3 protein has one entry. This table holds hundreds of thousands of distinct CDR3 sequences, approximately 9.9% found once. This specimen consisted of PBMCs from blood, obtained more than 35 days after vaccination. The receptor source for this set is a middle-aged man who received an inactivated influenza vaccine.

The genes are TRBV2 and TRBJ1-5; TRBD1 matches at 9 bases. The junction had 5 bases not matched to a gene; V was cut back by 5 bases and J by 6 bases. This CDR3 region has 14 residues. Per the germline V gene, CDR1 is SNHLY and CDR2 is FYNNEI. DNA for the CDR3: TGTGCCAGCAGTTCGGACAGGGGTAGTCAGCCCCAGCATTTT. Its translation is CASSSDRGSQPQHF.

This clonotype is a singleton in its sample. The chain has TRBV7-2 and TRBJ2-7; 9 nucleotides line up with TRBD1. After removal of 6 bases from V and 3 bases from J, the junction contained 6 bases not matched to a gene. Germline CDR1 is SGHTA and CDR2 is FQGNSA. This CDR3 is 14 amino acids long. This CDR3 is CASRSTDRGYEQYF. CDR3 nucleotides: TGTGCCAGCAGGTCTACGGACAGGGGCTACGAGCAGTACTTC. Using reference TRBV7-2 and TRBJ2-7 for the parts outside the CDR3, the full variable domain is GAGVSQSPSNKVTEKGKDVELRCDPISGHTALYWYRQSLGQGLEFLIYFQGNSAPDKSGLPSDRFSAERTGGSVSTLTIQRTQQEDSAVYLCASRSTDRGYEQYFGPGTRLTVT.

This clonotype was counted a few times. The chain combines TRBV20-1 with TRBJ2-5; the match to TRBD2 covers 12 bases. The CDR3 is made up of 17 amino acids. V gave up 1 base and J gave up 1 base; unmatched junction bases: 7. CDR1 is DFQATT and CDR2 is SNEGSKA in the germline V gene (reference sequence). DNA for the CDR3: TGCAGTGCTAGAGGCATCCCGGGACTAGCGGGCCAAGAGACCCAGTACTTC. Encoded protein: CSARGIPGLAGQETQYF.

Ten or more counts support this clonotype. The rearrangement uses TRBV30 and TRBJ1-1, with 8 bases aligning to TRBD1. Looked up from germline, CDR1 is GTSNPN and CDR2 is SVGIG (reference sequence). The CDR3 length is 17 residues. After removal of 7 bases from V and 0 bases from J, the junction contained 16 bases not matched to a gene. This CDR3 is CASQRWTQGGLNTEAFF. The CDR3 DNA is TGTGCCTCCCAAAGGTGGACACAGGGGGGTCTGAACACTGAAGCTTTCTTT.

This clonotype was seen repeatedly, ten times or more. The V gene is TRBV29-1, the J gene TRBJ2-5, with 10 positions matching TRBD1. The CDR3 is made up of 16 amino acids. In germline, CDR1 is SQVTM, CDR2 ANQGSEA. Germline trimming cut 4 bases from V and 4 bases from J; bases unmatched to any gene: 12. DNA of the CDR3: TGCAGCGTTGTTCCGGACAGGGGGACCGTATCAGAGACCCAGTACTTC. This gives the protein CSVVPDRGTVSETQYF.